This T cell receptor beta chain was captured by sequencing in a study of PD-L1 blockade in urothelial cancer. Sequencing was performed with immunoSEQ multiplex PCR; in TCRdb, only in-frame clones are kept and a portion is missing. The sample includes 84,000 or so clones, about 84% of them seen just once. Time point indicated: pretreatment peripheral blood. It was locally advanced or metastatic urothelial carcinoma that patients had. Germline CDR1 SNHLY, CDR2 FYNNEI. Trimming removed 2 bases from V and 7 bases from J; junction bases left unmatched: 4. The CDR3 has 14 residues. The chain is built from TRBV2 and TRBJ1-5; 8 bases agree with TRBD1. The sample consisted of PBMCs, taken around atezolizumab (anti-PD-L1) treatment. The source is a man in his fifties or sixties with urothelial cancer. CDR3 in amino acids: CASSEQGARQPQHF. The CDR3 DNA is TGTGCCAGCAGTGAACAGGGGGCTCGCCAGCCCCAGCATTTT.